This TCR beta chain was found in a study of Graves' ophthalmopathy and Graves' hyperthyroidism. Overall study context: Peripheral blood was obtained at first diagnosis, ahead of any treatment.

CDR3 length: 13 amino acids. V was trimmed by 6 bases and J by 4 bases, leaving 12 bases between them. The authors defined stable hyperthyroidism as no ophthalmopathy within 18 months of follow-up. Only newly diagnosed hyperthyroidism patients aged 18 to 65, with under 2 months' duration, were enrolled. Points from the study as a whole: The authors also found most expanded thyroid clonotypes above 0.001 frequency in blood.

RNA transcripts were the template, and TCR beta CDR3 regions were amplified from them. Scientists carried out first-round RT-PCR using HTBI primers and then a second-round multiplex PCR. TCRdb redid the calling of the multiplex PCR reads with MiXCR, one entry per CDR3 protein. Of about 370,000 distinct CDR3 sequences listed, about 17% are singletons. In this sample, this clonotype turned up many times. Its antigen is as yet unknown. The specimen was peripheral blood. This TCR derives from an adult woman with stable Graves' hyperthyroidism. The chain combines TRBV12-3 or TRBV12-4 with TRBJ2-5; D is possibly TRBD1 (6 bases). CDR3 DNA: TGTGCCAGCAGCCTCCCCAGGGGAGAGACCCAGTACTTC. It codes for CASSLPRGETQYF.